This T cell receptor beta chain is drawn from a study of blood T cell repertoires in COVID-19. This CDR3 is 16 amino acids long. The junction had 6 bases not matched to a gene; V was cut back by 6 bases and J by 0 bases. Germline V gene lookup returns CDR1 SGHTS and CDR2 YDEGEE. Here immunoSEQ multiplex PCR was the method, and the copy in TCRdb shows in-frame clones only, minus some. This sample has under 200,000 clones, with around four fifths found just once. The clonotype originates from a man between 70 and 80 years old who had recovered from COVID-19. V gene TRBV5-8 combines with J gene TRBJ2-3; 11 positions match TRBD2. Sequencing input: peripheral blood. The CDR3 region is CASTLGTSGSTDTQYF. CDR3 DNA: TGTGCCAGCACCCTTGGGACTAGCGGTAGCACAGATACGCAGTATTTT.